This TCR beta chain was found in a study of T cell clonotyping in hematopoietic cell transplantation. The method was immunoSEQ multiplex PCR; TCRdb's version includes in-frame clones alone and lacks a portion of them. The table shows several thousand clones, with about 70% occurring only once. The germline V gene encodes CDR1 SEHNR and CDR2 FQNEAQ (reference sequence). The CDR3 covers 11 residues. Trimming removed 6 bases from V and 0 bases from J, with 2 bases in between. The source is a male patient aged 60 to 75 who had an allogeneic stem cell transplant from an unrelated donor, so the T cells may come from the graft donor. Some clones in this sample may be carry-over from other donors' samples. This material consisted of peripheral blood mononuclear cells, taken 100 days after allogeneic stem cell transplant. The chain employs TRBV7-9 and TRBJ1-1; D unresolved. Written as DNA, the CDR3 is TGTGCCAGCAGTTTGAACACTGAAGCTTTCTTT. Its translation: CASSLNTEAFF.